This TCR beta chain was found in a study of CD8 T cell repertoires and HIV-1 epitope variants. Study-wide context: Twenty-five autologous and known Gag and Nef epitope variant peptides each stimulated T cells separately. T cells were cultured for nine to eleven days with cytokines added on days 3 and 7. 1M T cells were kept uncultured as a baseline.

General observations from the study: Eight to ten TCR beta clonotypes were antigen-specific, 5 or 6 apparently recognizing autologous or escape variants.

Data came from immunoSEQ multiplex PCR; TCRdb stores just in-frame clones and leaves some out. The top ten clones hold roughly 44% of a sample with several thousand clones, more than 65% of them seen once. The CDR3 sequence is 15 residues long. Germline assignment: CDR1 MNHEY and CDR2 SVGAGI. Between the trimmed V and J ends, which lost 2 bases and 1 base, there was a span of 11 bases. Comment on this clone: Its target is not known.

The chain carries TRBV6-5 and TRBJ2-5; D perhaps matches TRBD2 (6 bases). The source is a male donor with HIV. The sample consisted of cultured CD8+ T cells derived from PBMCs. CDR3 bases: TGTGCCAGCAGTTACCTTTCCGGGAGCCAAGAGACCCAGTACTTC. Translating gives CASSYLSGSQETQYF.